This T cell receptor beta chain was profiled in a study of control samples from healthy donors and cancer patients. Assay used: immunoSEQ multiplex PCR; TCRdb lists only in-frame clones, some missing. This sample's clone table lists 150,000 to 200,000 clones. Trimming removed 3 bases at V and 4 bases at J, with 17 bases between. The CDR3 spans 16 residues. Germline V gene lookup returns CDR1 ENHRY and CDR2 SYGVKD. The J gene is TRBJ2-3, the V gene TRBV10-3; no clear D gene. Sequences were obtained from blood. This clonotype was obtained from a woman in her twenties or thirties in good health. CDR3 nucleotides: TGTGCCATCAGTGAATCTATCACGGCCCCCGCAGATACGCAGTATTTT. Translation: CAISESITAPADTQYF.